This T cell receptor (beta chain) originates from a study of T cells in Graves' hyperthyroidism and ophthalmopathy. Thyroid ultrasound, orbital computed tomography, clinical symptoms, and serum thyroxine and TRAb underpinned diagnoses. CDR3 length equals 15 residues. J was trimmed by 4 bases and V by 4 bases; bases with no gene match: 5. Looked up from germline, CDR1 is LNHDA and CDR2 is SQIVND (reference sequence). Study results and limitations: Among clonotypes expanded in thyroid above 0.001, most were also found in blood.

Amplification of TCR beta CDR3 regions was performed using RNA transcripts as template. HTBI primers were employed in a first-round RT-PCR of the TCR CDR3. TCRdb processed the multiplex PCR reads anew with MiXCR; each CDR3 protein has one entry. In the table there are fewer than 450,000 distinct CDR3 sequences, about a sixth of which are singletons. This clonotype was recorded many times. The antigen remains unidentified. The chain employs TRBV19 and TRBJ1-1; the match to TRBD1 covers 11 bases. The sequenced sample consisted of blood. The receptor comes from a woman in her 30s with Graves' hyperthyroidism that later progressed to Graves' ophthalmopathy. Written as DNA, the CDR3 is TGTGCCAGTAGTAATTGGGACAGGGGGTTCACTGAAGCTTTCTTT. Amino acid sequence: CASSNWDRGFTEAFF.